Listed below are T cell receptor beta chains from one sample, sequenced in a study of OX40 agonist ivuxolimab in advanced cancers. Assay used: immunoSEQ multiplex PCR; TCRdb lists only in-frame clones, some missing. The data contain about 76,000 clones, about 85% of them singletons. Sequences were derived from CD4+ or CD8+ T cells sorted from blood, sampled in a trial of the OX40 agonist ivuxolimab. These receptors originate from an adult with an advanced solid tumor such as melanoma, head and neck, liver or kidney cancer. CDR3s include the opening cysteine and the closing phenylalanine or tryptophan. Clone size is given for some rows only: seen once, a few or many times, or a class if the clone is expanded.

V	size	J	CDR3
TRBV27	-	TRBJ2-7	CASKIRGGITYEQYF
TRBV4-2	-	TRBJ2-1	CASSPTSGSVGVSYNEQFF
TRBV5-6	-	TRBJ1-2	CASSLAGPGRGGYTF
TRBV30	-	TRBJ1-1	CAWSPGGAGNTEAFF
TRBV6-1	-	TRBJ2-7	CASSYIGERYF
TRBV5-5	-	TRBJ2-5	CASSSPPQETQYF
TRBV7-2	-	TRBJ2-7	CASSPSAGAYEQYF
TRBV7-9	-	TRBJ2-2	CASSLVFGSNTGELFF
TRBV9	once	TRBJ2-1	CASSVAIGVGNEQFF
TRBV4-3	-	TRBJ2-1	CASSQGTSGYNEQFF